Below are 12 T cell receptor beta chains sequenced from a single sample in a study of metastatic and nonmetastatic thyroid tumors. All patients were untreated before thyroid surgery. TCRdb redid the clone calls on the PCR reads using MiXCR. The table shows nearly 25,000 clones, with roughly 24% occurring only once. The sequenced material came from blood. The receptors were gathered from a male donor with papillary thyroid cancer or a benign thyroid nodule (not recorded which). Some clones in this sample may be carry-over from other donors' samples.

This clone appeared a few times. As the CDR3 is not closed by the conserved phenylalanine or tryptophan, this likely results from a read error. The chain employs TRBV28 and TRBJ2-7; 7 positions match TRBD2. CDR1 is MDHEN and CDR2 is SYDVKM in the germline V gene. This CDR3 is 14 amino acids long. The V segment lost 6 bases and the J segment 5 bases; nucleotides outside the gene matches: 10. CDR3 in amino acids: CASRVSGRAHEQYL. DNA for the CDR3: TGTGCCAGCAGGGTTAGTGGGAGGGCCCACGAGCAGTACCTC.

In its sample, this clone was seen many times. J is TRBJ2-2 and V is TRBV20-1, with D perhaps matching TRBD2 (6 bases). The CDR3 sequence is 15 residues long. CDR1 is DFQATT, CDR2 SNEGSKA, per germline (reference sequence). Trimming stripped 1 base from V and 7 bases from J, with 16 bases between. CDR3 amino acids: CSARGGWEESGELFF. Written as DNA, the CDR3 is TGCAGTGCTAGAGGGGGGTGGGAGGAGAGCGGGGAGCTGTTTTTT.

By sample fraction, this clone is medium-sized (0.01 to 0.1%). The chain uses TRBV28 and TRBJ2-1, with TRBD2 matching 11 bases. The CDR3 has 15 residues. Trimming cost V 6 bases and J 2 bases; bases outside gene matches: 3. Germline values: CDR1 MDHEN, CDR2 SYDVKM. CDR3 loop: CASSLAGGPYNEQFF. DNA of the CDR3: TGTGCCAGCAGCCTAGCGGGGGGACCCTACAATGAGCAGTTCTTC.

V and J are TRBV6-1 and TRBJ2-7; 7 bases are a match to TRBD1. Germline CDR1 is MNHNS and CDR2 is SASEGT. CDR3 size: 11 residues. J was trimmed by 3 bases and V by 9 bases; bases with no gene match: 2. The CDR3 reads CASGQVYEQYF. DNA for the CDR3: TGTGCCAGTGGACAGGTCTACGAGCAGTACTTC.

This clone was detected ten times or more. This chain uses TRBV20-1 with TRBJ2-1; 10 bases agree with TRBD2. With V trimmed by 2 bases and J by 0 bases, 7 bases remained unmatched. The CDR3 consists of 17 residues. The germline V gene encodes CDR1 DFQATT and CDR2 SNEGSKA (reference sequence). As DNA, the CDR3 is TGCAGTGCTAGAAGGGCACTAGCGGGGAGCTCCTACAATGAGCAGTTCTTC. The encoded protein is CSARRALAGSSYNEQFF.

This clone has ten or more counts. The chain uses TRBV24-1 and TRBJ2-1, with D hard to call. The CDR3 runs to 15 residues. Trimming stripped 2 bases from V and 2 bases from J, with 9 bases between. CDR1 and CDR2 from the germline V gene are KGHDR and SFDVKD. In DNA form, the CDR3 reads TGTGCCACCAGTGATTGGGCACAAACCTACAATGAGCAGTTCTTC. It codes for CATSDWAQTYNEQFF.

Only a few counts were recorded for this clone. Germline is not matched at one junction end, which may reflect a read error. The V call is TRBV9, the J call TRBJ2-7; 7 bases fit TRBD2. The germline V gene encodes CDR1 SGDLS and CDR2 YYNGEE. The CDR3 extends over 14 amino acids. CDR3 loop: CAISVVTGGVEQYF. The CDR3 DNA follows: TGTGCCATCAGCGTAGTCACGGGAGGAGTGGAGCAGTACTTC. The variable domain in full, with the rest retrieved from reference TRBV9 and TRBJ2-7, is DSGVTQTPKHLITATGQRVTLRCSPRSGDLSVYWYQQSLDQGLQFLIQYYNGEERAKGNILERFSAQQFPDLHSELNLSSLELGDSALYFCAISVVTGGVEQYFGPGTRLTVT.

This clone was recorded once. The chain couples TRBV5-1 to TRBJ2-7, with TRBD2 matching 10 bases. The CDR3 is made up of 17 amino acids. Germline CDR1 is SGHRS and CDR2 is YFSETQ. Trimming at V came to 1 base and at J to 2 bases, leaving 9 bases not matched to a gene. The CDR3 here is CASSLKLAGSSAYEQYF. CDR3 DNA sequence: TGCGCCAGCAGCTTGAAACTAGCGGGATCGTCCGCCTACGAGCAGTACTTC.

This rearrangement joins TRBV12-3 or TRBV12-4 to TRBJ2-1; TRBD2 matches at 8 bases. This CDR3 spans 13 amino acids. J lost 10 bases, V lost 3 bases, and 5 bases had no gene match. The CDR3 spells CASSFGRGGEQFF. CDR3 nucleotide sequence: TGTGCCAGCAGTTTCGGGAGGGGGGGAGAGCAGTTCTTC.

V usage is TRBV28 and J usage is TRBJ1-6, with D possibly TRBD1 on 6 matching bases. Germline values: CDR1 MDHEN, CDR2 SYDVKM. The CDR3 is 14 amino acids. V shed 6 bases and J shed 4 bases, with 10 bases lying between them. The CDR3 DNA reads as TGTGCCAGCAGGAGGACAGCTTATAATTCACCCCTCCACTTT. Translated, it gives CASRRTAYNSPLHF.

Ten or more counts support this clone. The chain recombines TRBV12-3 or TRBV12-4 with TRBJ1-3, with no clear D. The CDR3 spans 13 residues. V dropped 5 bases and J dropped 4 bases, with 9 bases sitting between them. The CDR3 loop is CASSTGTGNTIYF. The CDR3 region has the DNA TGTGCCAGCAGTACCGGAACCGGAAACACCATATATTTT.

This clone was found once. The final CDR3 position lacks the conserved phenylalanine or tryptophan, pointing to a likely read error. J is TRBJ2-1 and V is TRBV9; no definite D call. Trimming took 4 bases from V and 5 from J, leaving 16 bases between them. This CDR3 has 15 residues. CDR1 and CDR2 (germline): SGDLS, YYNGEE. The CDR3 loop is CASSPAPLSDNEQFC. The CDR3 nucleotides read TGTGCCAGCAGCCCCGCGCCCCTGAGCGACAATGAGCAGTTCTGC.